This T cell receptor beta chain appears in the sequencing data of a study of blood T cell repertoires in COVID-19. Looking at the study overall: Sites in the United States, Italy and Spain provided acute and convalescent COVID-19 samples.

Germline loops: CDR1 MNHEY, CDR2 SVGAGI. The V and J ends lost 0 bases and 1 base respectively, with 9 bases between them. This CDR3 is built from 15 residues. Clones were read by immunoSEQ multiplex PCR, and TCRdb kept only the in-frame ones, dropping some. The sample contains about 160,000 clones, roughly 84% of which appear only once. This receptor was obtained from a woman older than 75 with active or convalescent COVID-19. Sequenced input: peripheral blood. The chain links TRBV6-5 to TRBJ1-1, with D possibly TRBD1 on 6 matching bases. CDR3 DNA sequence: TGTGCCAGCAGTTACTCAGGGGGTGGGAACACTGAAGCTTTCTTT. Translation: CASSYSGGGNTEAFF.